Sequencing of this T cell receptor beta chain was carried out in a study of T-cell reconstitution after alpha-beta-depleted transplantation in children. The CDR3 contains 15 residues. Looked up from germline, CDR1 is LGHNA and CDR2 is YSLEER. Trimming left V 0 bases short and J 1 base short, with 8 bases between. Using unique molecular identifiers, the investigators prepared the TCRbeta library. In TCRdb, the PCR reads were re-called with MiXCR into one record per CDR3 protein. Counted here are hundreds of thousands of distinct CDR3 sequences, roughly a tenth occurring once; the ten biggest clones make up just over 2%.

The rearrangement joins TRBV4-3 to TRBJ2-3; no definite D call. This sequence was found in a child aged 2 to 10 with inherited bone marrow failure, due to receive a stem cell transplant. The sequenced sample was PBMCs, obtained before TCRalphabeta/CD19-depleted stem cell transplant. CDR3 loop: CASSQDPAGTDTQYF. The CDR3 coding sequence is TGCGCCAGCAGCCAAGATCCGGCGGGCACAGATACGCAGTATTTT.